One T cell receptor (beta chain) is described in this entry. The data stem from a study of blood T cell repertoires in COVID-19. Study-level background: The United States, Italy and Spain provided the acute and convalescent COVID-19 samples. From T cells, B-cell-depleted T cells, or PBMCs came the material, which was cDNA or gDNA.

Original data processing: By means of reference gene primer amplification, nucleated cell counts were estimated. Produced via immunoSEQ multiplex PCR; TCRdb's table is partial and in-frame only. Clone size and V and J calls were adopted from that table, with D and trimming inferred from the DNA. This sample has 130,000 to 150,000 clones; approximately 79% occur once, and the top ten carry over 8.5%. The sequence was collected from a man aged 50 to 59 with active or convalescent COVID-19. Specimen: peripheral blood.

CDR3 sequence reads: CASSPVTGGMETQYF. The CDR3 DNA follows: TGTGCCAGCTCACCGGTGACAGGGGGGATGGAGACCCAGTACTTC. The rearrangement joins TRBV18 to TRBJ2-5; 9 bases are shared with TRBD1. Germline assignment: CDR1 KGHSH and CDR2 LQKENI. The V gene end was trimmed by 3 bases and the J gene end by 5 bases; junction bases not matched to a gene: 7. The CDR3 sequence is 15 residues long.